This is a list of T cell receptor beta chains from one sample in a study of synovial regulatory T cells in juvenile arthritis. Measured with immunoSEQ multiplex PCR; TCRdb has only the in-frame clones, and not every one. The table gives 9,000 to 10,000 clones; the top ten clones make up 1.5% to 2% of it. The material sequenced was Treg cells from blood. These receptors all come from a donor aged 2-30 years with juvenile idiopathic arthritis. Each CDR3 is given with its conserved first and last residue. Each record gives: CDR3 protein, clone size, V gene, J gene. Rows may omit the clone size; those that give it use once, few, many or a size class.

CASSVAPGETGNTIYF	NA	TRBV9	TRBJ1-3
CASSLGWDTDQPQHF	NA	TRBV5-6	TRBJ1-5
CASSAGQYNQPQHF	NA	TRBV9	TRBJ1-5
CASSLDASGSGELFF	NA	TRBV5-1	TRBJ2-2
CASSHGGVSNTEAFF	NA	TRBV4-2	TRBJ1-1
CASSGQFGGYTF	NA	TRBV30	TRBJ1-2
CASSFQGAFYGYTF	NA	TRBV5-6	TRBJ1-2
CASSLTGATNEKLFF	NA	TRBV5-1	TRBJ1-4
CASSDGQGGYNEQFF	medium-sized	TRBV6-1	TRBJ2-1
CSAASGGELFF	NA	TRBV20-1	TRBJ2-2
CAGWDPRGRRAFF	NA	TRBV2	TRBJ1-1
CASSQSRGRPQHF	NA	TRBV4-3	TRBJ1-5
CASSLLGGNTEAFF	medium-sized	TRBV7-3	TRBJ1-1
CASRPGAAAFF	medium-sized	TRBV23-1	TRBJ1-1
CASSEVQYQPQHF	NA	TRBV6-1	TRBJ1-5
CASSQGYERANYGYTF	NA	TRBV14	TRBJ1-2
CASAFLDSPGYEQYF	NA	TRBV6-4	TRBJ2-7
CASSPRRLDLAKNIQYF	NA	TRBV5-6	TRBJ2-4
CAISEEPYGYTF	NA	TRBV10-3	TRBJ1-2
CASSATGAGTGELFF	NA	TRBV5-4	TRBJ2-2
CASSLARVNTEAFF	NA	TRBV7-9	TRBJ1-1
CASSFLPPGYEQYF	NA	TRBV28	TRBJ2-7
CASSKLGGSSGANVLTF	NA	TRBV7-3	TRBJ2-6
CASSKRDSQETQYF	NA	TRBV5-6	TRBJ2-5
CASRDRNHQPQHF	NA	TRBV6-1	TRBJ1-5
CASSLLGPTLQYF	NA	TRBV5-1	TRBJ2-7
CASSLVPGKDEQYF	NA	TRBV7-2	TRBJ2-7
CASSLEGYEQYF	NA	TRBV5-1	TRBJ2-7
CASSQSSGGNIQYF	medium-sized	TRBV6-4	TRBJ2-4
CASSPDRGGQPQHF	medium-sized	TRBV18	TRBJ1-5
CVISPVGPPPETQYF	medium-sized	TRBV10-3	TRBJ2-5
CASAGANVLTF	medium-sized	TRBV19	TRBJ2-6
CASSQDRGTISYEQYF	NA	TRBV4-1	TRBJ2-7
CASSTPNTSTNEKLFF	NA	TRBV9	TRBJ1-4
CASARGGYGYTF	NA	TRBV6-5	TRBJ1-2
CASSSQGIYNYGYTF	NA	TRBV28	TRBJ1-2
CASSGRGRAAQPQHF	NA	TRBV2	TRBJ1-5
CASSENPHFSGEKLFF	NA	TRBV6-1	TRBJ1-4
CASSDGRGSYNSPLHF	NA	TRBV6-1	TRBJ1-6
CASSLHRGSKYGYTF	NA	TRBV5-1	TRBJ1-2
CASSVGQDEKLFF	NA	TRBV6-1	TRBJ1-4
CASRVQGVQGEQYF	NA	TRBV2	TRBJ2-7
CAISETLYGYTF	NA	TRBV10-3	TRBJ1-2
CASSLDPGSNTEAFF	NA	TRBV5-1	TRBJ1-1
CASSFGTPSSYEQYF	NA	TRBV27	TRBJ2-7
CATSRETGATNEKLFF	NA	TRBV15	TRBJ1-4
CASSKGGGNEKLFF	NA	TRBV2	TRBJ1-4
CASSSVQGDYEQYF	NA	TRBV5-6	TRBJ2-7
CASSSPGTGEYEQYF	NA	TRBV19	TRBJ2-7
CAISEDITTNEKLFF	NA	TRBV10-3	TRBJ1-4
CSVRQGGGTEAFF	NA	TRBV29-1	TRBJ1-1
CASSRLAGGGGETQYF	NA	TRBV19	TRBJ2-5
CSVEGDNYGYTF	NA	TRBV29-1	TRBJ1-2
CASSYVNYGYTF	NA	TRBV6-6	TRBJ1-2
CASSYQGTANYGYTF	NA	TRBV6-5	TRBJ1-2
CASSSGDEQYF	NA	TRBV13	TRBJ2-7
CAWSVRWEQYF	NA	TRBV30	TRBJ2-7
CSVDIKGNEQFF	NA	TRBV29-1	TRBJ2-1
CASSFRQGGGYTF	NA	TRBV28	TRBJ1-2